The sequence of this T cell receptor beta chain was determined in a study of T-cell reconstitution after alpha-beta-depleted transplantation in children. Study-level results: The high TCRbeta diversity at day 60 in some patients came from surviving recipient T cells and thymic progenitors. Newly generated T cells supplied most T-cell counts and diversity one year post-transplant.

This clonotype was observed many times. Its antigen is unidentified. In germline, CDR1 is MNHEY, CDR2 SVGAGI. The ends were cut back, 0 bases at V and 7 bases at J, with 12 bases in the middle. CDR3 length: 15 amino acids. The TCRbeta library was prepared with unique molecular identifiers. TCRdb fed the PCR reads into MiXCR, producing one record per CDR3 protein. This sample carries approximately 190,000 distinct CDR3 sequences, around 5.9% of them seen once, and the ten largest clones take just over 4.5%. V usage is TRBV6-5 and J usage is TRBJ2-2; D remains ambiguous. This sample comprised PBMCs, obtained before TCRalphabeta/CD19-depleted stem cell transplant. This sequence was found in a girl under three years old with combined immunodeficiency, due to receive a stem cell transplant. The CDR3 protein is CASSYSIAGGGELFF. For the CDR3, the DNA is TGTGCCAGCAGTTACTCGATTGCAGGCGGCGGGGAGCTGTTTTTT.